These T cell receptor beta chains were read from a single sample in a study of T cells after yellow fever vaccination. TCRdb reprocessed the 5' RACE reads with MiXCR, giving one entry per CDR3 protein. The sample gives 450,000 to 650,000 distinct CDR3 sequences, around an eighth of which show up once; around 15% is in the top ten. The sequenced sample was PBMCs, obtained on the day of the yellow fever booster vaccination. The receptors here all came from a man aged 30 to 39 who received the YFV17D yellow fever vaccine. Both conserved end residues are trimmed from each CDR3. Fields, in order: J gene, V gene, CDR3 protein.

>TRBJ1-2|TRBV29-1
STDAYYGYT
>TRBJ1-2|TRBV19
ASSMVKAGYT
>TRBJ2-3|TRBV20-1
SALGTSGRADTQY
>TRBJ2-3|TRBV5-4
ASSGPGTSLTSTDTQY
>TRBJ2-7|TRBV6-1
ASRLTASTYEQY
>TRBJ2-4|TRBV5-5
ASSLEGTLQY
>TRBJ2-7|TRBV6-1
SSSLSGSSYEQY
>TRBJ2-6|TRBV14
ASSRTGAGANVLT
>TRBJ2-2|TRBV5-1
ASSRRLAANTGELF
>TRBJ1-1|TRBV12-3/TRBV12-4
ASSPLTENTEAF
>TRBJ2-2|TRBV6-5
ASTAGGGSVPGELF
>TRBJ2-3|TRBV20-1
SASLSGMQDTQY
>TRBJ2-7|TRBV6-5
ASSYAGTATYEQY
>TRBJ1-2|TRBV18
ASSPRSNYGYT
>TRBJ2-3|TRBV5-1
ASSPDRDTDTQY
>TRBJ2-7|TRBV18
ASSPRDRGLNEQY
>TRBJ2-5|TRBV20-1
SAGPLAGGTQY
>TRBJ1-3|TRBV9
ASSVGGNGNTIY
>TRBJ1-6|TRBV7-2
ASSLVGTGGSPLH
>TRBJ2-7|TRBV7-6
ASSLEVGGYEQY
>TRBJ2-7|TRBV7-9
ASSLALQVPKSYEQY
>TRBJ2-4|TRBV6-1
ATAALTQNIQY
>TRBJ2-2|TRBV20-1
SARNRAKGELF
>TRBJ2-3|TRBV6-5
ASRTGHTQY
>TRBJ1-2|TRBV7-9
ASIRAASNYGYT
>TRBJ1-1|TRBV3-1
ASSQDAGLSAF
>TRBJ1-2|TRBV27
ASSLIGQDYGYT
>TRBJ2-7|TRBV7-2
ASSLVRDVNEQY
>TRBJ1-2|TRBV4-3
ASSQGEGGYGYT
>TRBJ2-1|TRBV4-3
ASSQRDGAHEQF
>TRBJ2-2|TRBV18
ASSPDREAELF
>TRBJ2-7|TRBV5-1
ASSLVGQRTYEQY
>TRBJ2-3|TRBV19
ASKDSGMLPDTQY